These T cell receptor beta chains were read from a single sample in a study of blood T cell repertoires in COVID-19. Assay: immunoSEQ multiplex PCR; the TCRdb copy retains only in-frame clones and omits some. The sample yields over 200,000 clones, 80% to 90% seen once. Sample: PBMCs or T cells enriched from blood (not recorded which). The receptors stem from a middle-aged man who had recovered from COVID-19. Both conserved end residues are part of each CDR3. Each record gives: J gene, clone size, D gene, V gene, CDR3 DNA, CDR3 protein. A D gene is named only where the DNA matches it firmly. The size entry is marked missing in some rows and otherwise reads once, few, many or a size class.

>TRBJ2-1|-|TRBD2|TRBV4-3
TGCGCCAGCAGCGCCTGGACTAGCGGGAGTGCCTACAATGAGCAGTTCTTC
CASSAWTSGSAYNEQFF
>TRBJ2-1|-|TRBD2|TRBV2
TGTGCCAGCAGTGAAAGGATGGGGACTAGCGGGGGAGATGAGCAGTTCTTC
CASSERMGTSGGDEQFF
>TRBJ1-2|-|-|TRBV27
TGTGCCAGCGCTGGAGCGAACTATGGCTACACCTTC
CASAGANYGYTF
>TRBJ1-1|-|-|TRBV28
TGTGCCAGCAGTTTCTCCGACACTGAAGCTTTCTTT
CASSFSDTEAFF
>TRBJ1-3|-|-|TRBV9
TGTGCCAGCAGCGTAGCCCCAGGGTCCCGCTCTGGAAACACCATATATTTT
CASSVAPGSRSGNTIYF
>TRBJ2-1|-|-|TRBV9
TGTGCCAGCAGCGTAGACGGGATATCCTACAATGAGCAGTTCTTC
CASSVDGISYNEQFF
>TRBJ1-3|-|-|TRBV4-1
TGCGCCAGCAGCCCCTATTCTGGAAACACCATATATTTT
CASSPYSGNTIYF
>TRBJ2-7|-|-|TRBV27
TGTGCCAGCAGTACTCCGGGGGGCACCTTCTACGAGCAGTACTTC
CASSTPGGTFYEQYF
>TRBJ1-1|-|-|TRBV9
TGTGCCAGCAGCGTAATACAGGGTGGCACTGAAGCTTTCTTT
CASSVIQGGTEAFF
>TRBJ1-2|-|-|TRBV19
TGTGCCAGTAGTCCTCGGGAGGAAGCCTATGGCTACACCTTC
CASSPREEAYGYTF
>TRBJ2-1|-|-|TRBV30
TGTGCCTGGAGTGTGCTCCAGAATGAGCAGTTCTTC
CAWSVLQNEQFF
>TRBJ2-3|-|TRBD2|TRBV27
TGTGCCAGCAGTCTCGGTAATAGCGGGCGGCTGACGCAGTATTTT
CASSLGNSGRLTQYF
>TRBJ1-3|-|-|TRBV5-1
TGCGCCAGCAGCTTGGCTGTGGGACAAAGCCCTGGAAACACCATATATTTT
CASSLAVGQSPGNTIYF
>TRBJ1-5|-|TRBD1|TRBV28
TGTGCCAGCAGTTTAGCCGGGACAGGGTATCAGCCCCAGCATTTT
CASSLAGTGYQPQHF
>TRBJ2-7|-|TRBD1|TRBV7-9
TGTGCCAGCAGCTTGGGGCAGGGACAGGGCGGCGGGACCTACGAGCAGTACTTC
CASSLGQGQGGGTYEQYF
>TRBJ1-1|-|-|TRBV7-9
TGTGCCAGCAGCCCAACGGGGAACACTGAAGCTTTCTTT
CASSPTGNTEAFF
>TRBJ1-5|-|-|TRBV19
TGTGCCAGTAGCCCGGGTCAGGGGACTCAGCCCCAGCATTTT
CASSPGQGTQPQHF
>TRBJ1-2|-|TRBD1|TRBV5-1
TGCGCCAGCAGTTTTACAGGGGTGACAACTAACTATGGCTACACCTTC
CASSFTGVTTNYGYTF
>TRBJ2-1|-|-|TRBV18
TGTGCCAGCTCACAGGATCGGGAATCCGCGAATGAGCAGTTCTTC
CASSQDRESANEQFF
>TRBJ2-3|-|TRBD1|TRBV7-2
TGTGCCAGCGGACAGGGGGGCACAGATACGCAGTATTTT
CASGQGGTDTQYF
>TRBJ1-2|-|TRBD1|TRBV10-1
TGCGCCACAGAGGGGGCACTAGGGGGCGCTGACTATGGCTACACCTTC
CATEGALGGADYGYTF
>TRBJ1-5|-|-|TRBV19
TGTGCCAGTAACCCTTGGAGAGGGAATCAGCCCCAGCATTTT
CASNPWRGNQPQHF
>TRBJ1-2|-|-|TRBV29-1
TGCAGCGGGATCCAGGGTAACTATGGCTACACCTTC
CSGIQGNYGYTF
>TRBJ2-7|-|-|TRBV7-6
TGTGCCAGCAGCCCCGGGACCTACGAGCAGTACTTC
CASSPGTYEQYF
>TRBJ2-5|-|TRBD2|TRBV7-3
TGTGCCAGCAGCTTAGCGGGAGACGAGACCCAGTACTTC
CASSLAGDETQYF
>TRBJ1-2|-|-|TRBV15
TGTGCCACCAGCGCCCGATTCGGGAGCTATGGCTACACCTTC
CATSARFGSYGYTF
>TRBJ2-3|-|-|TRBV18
TGTGCCAGCTCTCTAGGTGGGAGCACAGATACGCAGTATTTT
CASSLGGSTDTQYF
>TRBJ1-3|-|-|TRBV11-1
TGTGCCAGCAGTTTCGGCTCTGGAAACACCATATATTTT
CASSFGSGNTIYF
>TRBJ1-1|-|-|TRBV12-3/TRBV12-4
TGTGCCAGCAGTTTTGCAGGGAAGGCTGAAGCTTTCTTT
CASSFAGKAEAFF
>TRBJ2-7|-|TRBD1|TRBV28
TGTGCCAGCAGTTTGGACAGGGTCTACGAGCAGTACTTC
CASSLDRVYEQYF
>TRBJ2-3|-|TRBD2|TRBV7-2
TGTGCCAGCAGTCTAGCGGGGGCCGGGGATACGCAGTATTTT
CASSLAGAGDTQYF
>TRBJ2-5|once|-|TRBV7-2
TGTGCCAGCAGCGCTAACAGGTTATTAAAAGAGACCCAGTACTTC
CASSANRLLKETQYF
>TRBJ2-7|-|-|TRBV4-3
TGCGCCAGCAGCCAAGATGGGACTTCCTACGAGCAGTACTTC
CASSQDGTSYEQYF
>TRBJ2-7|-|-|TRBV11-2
TGTGCCAGCAGCCTACAGGGTTACGAGCAGTACTTC
CASSLQGYEQYF
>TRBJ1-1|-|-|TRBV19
TGTGCCAGCGAGACAGGTTTTAACACTGAAGCTTTCTTT
CASETGFNTEAFF
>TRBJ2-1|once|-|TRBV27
TGTGCCAGCAGTTTGCGCTCCTACAATGAGCAGTTCTTC
CASSLRSYNEQFF
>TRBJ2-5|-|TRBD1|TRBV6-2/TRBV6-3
TGTGTCAGCAGTTACCTAGGGACAGAAGGGGAGACCCAGTACTTC
CVSSYLGTEGETQYF
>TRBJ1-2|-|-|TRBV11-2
TGTGCCAGCAGCTTTTCAAACTATGGCTACACCTTC
CASSFSNYGYTF
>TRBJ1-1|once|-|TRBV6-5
TGTGCCAGCAGTTACCCCCCGGAGGGTCCGAACACTGAAGCTTTCTTT
CASSYPPEGPNTEAFF
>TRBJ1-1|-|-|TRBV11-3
TGTGCCAGCAGCGCTGCCGGGTCCCTGGACACTGAAGCTTTCTTT
CASSAAGSLDTEAFF
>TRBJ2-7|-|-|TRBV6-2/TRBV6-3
TGTGCCAGCAGTTACTCGGCAGCGGGCTACGAGCAGTACTTC
CASSYSAAGYEQYF
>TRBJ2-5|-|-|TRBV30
TGTGCCTGGAGATCTAGTGGCGAGACCCAGTACTTC
CAWRSSGETQYF
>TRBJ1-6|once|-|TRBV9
TGTGCCAGCAGCCCAGGAGGAGGAATTCATAATTCACCCCTCCACTTT
CASSPGGGIHNSPLHF